This TCR beta chain was found in a study of breast tumors, draining lymph nodes, adjacent tissues. This clonotype was seen many times. What it binds is not known. Study-wide points: Tumors had less TCR diversity than lymph nodes, more than nontumor tissue.

TCRdb re-called the multiplex PCR reads with MiXCR, one entry per CDR3 protein. The sample gives under 80,000 distinct CDR3 sequences, approximately 45% of which show up once; approximately 8.7% is in the top ten. The CDR3 has 11 amino acids. Germline trimming cut 3 bases from V and 13 bases from J; bases unmatched to any gene: 6. In germline, CDR1 is SGHKS, CDR2 YYEKEE (reference sequence). The rearrangement joins TRBV5-5 to TRBJ1-2; 7 bases line up with TRBD1. The sample comprised breast tumor tissue. The receptor was isolated from a female donor with breast cancer. Some clones in this sample may be carry-over from other donors' samples. The CDR3 reads CASSSGQRPTF. CDR3 bases: TGTGCCAGCAGCTCGGGACAGCGACCCACCTTC.